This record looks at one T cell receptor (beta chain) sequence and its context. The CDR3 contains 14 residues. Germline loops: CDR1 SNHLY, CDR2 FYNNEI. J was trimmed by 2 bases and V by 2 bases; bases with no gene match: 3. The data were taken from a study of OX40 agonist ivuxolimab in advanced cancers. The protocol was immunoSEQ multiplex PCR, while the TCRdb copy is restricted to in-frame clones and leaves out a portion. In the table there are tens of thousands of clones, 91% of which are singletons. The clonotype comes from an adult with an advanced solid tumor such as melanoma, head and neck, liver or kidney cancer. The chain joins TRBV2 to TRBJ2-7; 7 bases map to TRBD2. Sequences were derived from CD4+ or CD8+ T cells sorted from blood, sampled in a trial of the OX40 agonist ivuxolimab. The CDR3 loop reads CASSEWGGTYEQYF. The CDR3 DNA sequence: TGTGCCAGCAGTGAATGGGGGGGGACCTACGAGCAGTACTTC.